This T cell receptor beta chain derives from a study of T cell responses to AZD1222 COVID-19 vaccine. CDR1 is GTSNPN, CDR2 SVGIG, per germline (reference sequence). This CDR3 is 13 amino acids long. J gave up 7 bases and V 8 bases, and 6 bases lay outside the gene matches. Findings and limits, study-wide: Across the whole spike, CD4 TCRs peaked at regions 160-218 and 743-854.

There are a few counts of this clone. Its specificity is unknown. The method was immunoSEQ multiplex PCR; TCRdb's version includes in-frame clones alone and lacks a portion of them. The sample has approximately 100,000 clones, approximately 87% seen once; the top ten hold about 3%. The TCR comes from an adult in good health. The sample was peripheral blood, taken on day 0 of AZD1222 vaccination. The rearrangement uses TRBV30 and TRBJ1-6; the match to TRBD1 covers 9 bases. The CDR3 DNA is TGTGCCGGGACAGGGCTAGAGAATTCACCCCTCCACTTT. It yields the protein CAGTGLENSPLHF.